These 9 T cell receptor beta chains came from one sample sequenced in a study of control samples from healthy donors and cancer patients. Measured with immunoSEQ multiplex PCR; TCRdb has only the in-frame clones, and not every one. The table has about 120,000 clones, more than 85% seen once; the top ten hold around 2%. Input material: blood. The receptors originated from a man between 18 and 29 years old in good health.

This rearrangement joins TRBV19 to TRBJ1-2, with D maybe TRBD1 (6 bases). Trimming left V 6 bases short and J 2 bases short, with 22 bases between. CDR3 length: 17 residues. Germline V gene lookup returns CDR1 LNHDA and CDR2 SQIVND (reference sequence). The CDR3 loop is CASRRYTDSQGNYGYTF. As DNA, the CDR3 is TGTGCCAGTAGGCGTTATACGGACAGTCAGGGCAACTATGGCTACACCTTC.

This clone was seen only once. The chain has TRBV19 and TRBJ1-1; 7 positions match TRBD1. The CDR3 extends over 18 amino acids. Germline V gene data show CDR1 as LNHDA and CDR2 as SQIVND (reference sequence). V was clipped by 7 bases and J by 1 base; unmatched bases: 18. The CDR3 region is CASIAETGKRIENTEAFF. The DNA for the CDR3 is TGTGCCAGTATAGCCGAGACAGGGAAGAGGATTGAGAACACTGAAGCTTTCTTT.

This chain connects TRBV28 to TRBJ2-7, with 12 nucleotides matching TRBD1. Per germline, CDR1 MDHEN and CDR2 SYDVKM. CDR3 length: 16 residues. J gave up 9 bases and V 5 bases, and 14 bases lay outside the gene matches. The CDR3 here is CASSPPTGTGGNVQYF. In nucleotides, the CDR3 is TGTGCCAGCAGTCCCCCAACCGGGACAGGGGGCAATGTGCAGTACTTC.

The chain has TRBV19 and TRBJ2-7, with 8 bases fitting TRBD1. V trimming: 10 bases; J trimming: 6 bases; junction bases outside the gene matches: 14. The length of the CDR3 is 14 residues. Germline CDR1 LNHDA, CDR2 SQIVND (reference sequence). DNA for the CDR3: TGTGCCACGAGCTCGGGACAGGTTGTTGGCGAGCAGTACTTC. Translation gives CATSSGQVVGEQYF.

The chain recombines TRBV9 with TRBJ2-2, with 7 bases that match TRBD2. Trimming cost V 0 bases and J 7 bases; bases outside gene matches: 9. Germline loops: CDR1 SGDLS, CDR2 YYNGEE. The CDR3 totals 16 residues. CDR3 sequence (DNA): TGTGCCAGCAGCGTAGAATTGCGGGAGTACAGCGGGGAGCTGTTTTTT. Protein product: CASSVELREYSGELFF.

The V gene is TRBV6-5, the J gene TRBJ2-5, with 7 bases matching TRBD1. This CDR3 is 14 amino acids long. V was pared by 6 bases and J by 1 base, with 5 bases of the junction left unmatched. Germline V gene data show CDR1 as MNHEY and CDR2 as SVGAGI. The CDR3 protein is CASRWDRVQETQYF. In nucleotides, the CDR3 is TGTGCCAGCAGGTGGGACAGAGTCCAAGAGACCCAGTACTTC.

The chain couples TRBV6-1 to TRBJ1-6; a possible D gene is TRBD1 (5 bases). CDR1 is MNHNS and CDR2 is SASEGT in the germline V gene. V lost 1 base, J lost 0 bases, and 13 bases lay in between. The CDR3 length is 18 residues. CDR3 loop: CASSEVPGQSSYNSPLHF. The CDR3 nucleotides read TGTGCCAGCAGTGAAGTACCGGGGCAAAGCTCCTATAATTCACCCCTCCACTTT.

In DNA form, the CDR3 reads TGTGCCAGCAGCTTACAGGGGACGGGGTTCTTC. Its protein product is CASSLQGTGFF. The rearrangement uses TRBV6-6 and TRBJ2-1; 7 bases align to TRBD1. CDR3 length: 11 amino acids. The V gene's germline CDR1 is MNHNY and CDR2 SVGAGI (reference sequence). J lost 15 bases, V lost 6 bases, and 8 bases had no gene match.

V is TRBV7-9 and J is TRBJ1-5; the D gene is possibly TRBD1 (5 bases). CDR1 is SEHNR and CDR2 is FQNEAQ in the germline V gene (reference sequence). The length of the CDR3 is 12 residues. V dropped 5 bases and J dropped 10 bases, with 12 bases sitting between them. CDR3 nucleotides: TGTGCCAGCAGCACCGACAGAGGACCCCAGCATTTT. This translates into CASSTDRGPQHF.